This T cell receptor (beta chain) stems from a study of blood T cell repertoires in COVID-19. Study overall: Sites in the United States, Italy and Spain provided acute and convalescent COVID-19 samples. Nucleic acid was either cDNA or gDNA, and it came from T cells, B-cell-depleted T cells, or PBMCs.

TCRdb's table, derived via immunoSEQ multiplex PCR, lists solely in-frame clones and lacks some. The sample consists of about 140,000 clones, approximately 85% of them appearing once. This clone is a singleton in its sample. This clonotype was sampled from a middle-aged man with acute or convalescent COVID-19. Sequenced material: peripheral blood.

DNA of the CDR3: TGCGCCAGCAGCGGGCAGCTTTTGAACACCGGGGAGCTGTTTTTT. Its translation is CASSGQLLNTGELFF. The chain links TRBV5-1 to TRBJ2-2; D call uncertain. Germline assignment: CDR1 SGHRS and CDR2 YFSETQ. The V and J ends lost 4 bases and 1 base respectively, with 11 bases between them. The CDR3 loop spans 15 amino acids. The full variable domain, its missing parts supplied by reference TRBV5-1 and TRBJ2-2, is KAGVTQTPRYLIKTRGQQVTLSCSPISGHRSVSWYQQTPGQGLQFLFEYFSETQRNKGNFPGRFSGRQFSNSRSEMNVSTLELGDSALYLCASSGQLLNTGELFFGEGSRLTVL.